This TCR beta chain originates from a study of CD8 T cells in ankylosing spondylitis. About this clonotype: Its antigen is as yet unknown.

Study conclusions and caveats: Disease-linked clones had a CD8+ phenotype and relatively low frequency in peripheral blood. There were earlier reports of some motif variants in reactive arthritis synovial fluid and blood.

5'-RACE, quantitative and with molecular barcodes, yielded the TCR beta libraries. TCRdb processed the 5' RACE reads anew with MiXCR; each CDR3 protein has one entry. The sample comprises about 140,000 distinct CDR3 sequences, about 32% of which are singletons, and about 6% rests with the top ten. The clonotype comes from a male donor with ankylosing spondylitis. The sample comprised synovial fluid, either unsorted or a sorted T cell fraction (not recorded which).

CDR3 nucleotide sequence: TGTGCCAGCTCCCGCGAGGCTGGCAATGAGCAGTTCTTC. Its protein product is CASSREAGNEQFF. The chain uses TRBV7-9 and TRBJ2-1; D is undetermined. Germline V lookup: CDR1 SEHNR, CDR2 FQNEAQ (reference sequence). The CDR3 has 13 residues. V was trimmed by 8 bases and J by 6 bases, leaving 14 bases between them.